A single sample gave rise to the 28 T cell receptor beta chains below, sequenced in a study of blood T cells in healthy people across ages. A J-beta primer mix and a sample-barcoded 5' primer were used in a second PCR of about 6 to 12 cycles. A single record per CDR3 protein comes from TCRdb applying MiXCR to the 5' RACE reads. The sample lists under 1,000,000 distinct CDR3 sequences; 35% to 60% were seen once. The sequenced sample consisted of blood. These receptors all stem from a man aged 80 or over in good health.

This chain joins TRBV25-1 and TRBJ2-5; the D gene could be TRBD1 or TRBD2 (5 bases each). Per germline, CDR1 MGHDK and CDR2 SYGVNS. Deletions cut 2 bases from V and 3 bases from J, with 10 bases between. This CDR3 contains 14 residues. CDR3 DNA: TGTGCCAGCAGTGAAACGGGGCTTAAAGAGACCCAGTACTTC. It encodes CASSETGLKETQYF.

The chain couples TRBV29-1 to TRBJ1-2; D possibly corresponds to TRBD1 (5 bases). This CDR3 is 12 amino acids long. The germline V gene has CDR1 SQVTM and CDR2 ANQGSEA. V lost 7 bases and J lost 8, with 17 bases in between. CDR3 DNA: TGCAGCGCTGTGTGGGGGAAATCGGGCTACACCTTC. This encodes CSAVWGKSGYTF.

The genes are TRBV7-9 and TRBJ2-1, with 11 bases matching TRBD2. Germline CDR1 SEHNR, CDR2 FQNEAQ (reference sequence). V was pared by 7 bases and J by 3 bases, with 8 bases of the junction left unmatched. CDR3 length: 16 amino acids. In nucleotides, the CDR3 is TGTGCCAGCAAAGGGGGACTAGCGGAAATCTACAATGAGCAGTTCTTC. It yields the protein CASKGGLAEIYNEQFF.

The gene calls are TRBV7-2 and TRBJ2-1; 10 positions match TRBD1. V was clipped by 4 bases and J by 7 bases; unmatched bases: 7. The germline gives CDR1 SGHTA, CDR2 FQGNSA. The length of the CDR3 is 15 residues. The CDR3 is CASSSRDRGKNEQFF. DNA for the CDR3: TGTGCCAGCAGCTCCCGGGACAGGGGTAAGAATGAGCAGTTCTTC.

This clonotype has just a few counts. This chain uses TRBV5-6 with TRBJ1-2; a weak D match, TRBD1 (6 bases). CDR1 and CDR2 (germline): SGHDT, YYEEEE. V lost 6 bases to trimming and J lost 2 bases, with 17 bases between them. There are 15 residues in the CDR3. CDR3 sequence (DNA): TGTGCCAGCACCAAATACAGGGACACCAACTATGGCTACACCTTC. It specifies CASTKYRDTNYGYTF.

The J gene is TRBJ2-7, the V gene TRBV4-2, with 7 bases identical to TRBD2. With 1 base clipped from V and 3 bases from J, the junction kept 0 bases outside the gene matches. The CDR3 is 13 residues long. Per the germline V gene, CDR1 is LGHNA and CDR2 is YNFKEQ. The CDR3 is CASSQGDYYEQYF. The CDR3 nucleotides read TGTGCCAGCAGCCAAGGGGACTACTACGAGCAGTACTTC.

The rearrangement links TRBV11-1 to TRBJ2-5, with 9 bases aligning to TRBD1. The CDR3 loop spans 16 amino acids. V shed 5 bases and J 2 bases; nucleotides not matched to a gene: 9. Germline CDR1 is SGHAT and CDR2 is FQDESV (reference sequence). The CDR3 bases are TGTGCCAGCAGCGCACAGACAGGGGGGCTACAAGAGACCCAGTACTTC. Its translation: CASSAQTGGLQETQYF.

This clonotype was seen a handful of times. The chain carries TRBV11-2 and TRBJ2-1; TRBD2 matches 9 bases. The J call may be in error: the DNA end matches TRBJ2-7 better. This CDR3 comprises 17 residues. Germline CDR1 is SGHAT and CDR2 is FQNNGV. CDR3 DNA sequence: TGTGCCAGCAGCTTAAGAGGGACTAGCTTTTCGTACAATGAGCAGTACTTC. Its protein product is CASSLRGTSFSYNEQYF.

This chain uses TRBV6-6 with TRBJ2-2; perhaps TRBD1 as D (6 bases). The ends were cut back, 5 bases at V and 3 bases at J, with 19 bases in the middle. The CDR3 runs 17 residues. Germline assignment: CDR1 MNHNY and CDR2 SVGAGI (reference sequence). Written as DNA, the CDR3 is TGTGCCAGCAGTACTGGCGGGCAGGGGCCGTACACCGGGGAGCTGTTTTTT. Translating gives CASSTGGQGPYTGELFF.

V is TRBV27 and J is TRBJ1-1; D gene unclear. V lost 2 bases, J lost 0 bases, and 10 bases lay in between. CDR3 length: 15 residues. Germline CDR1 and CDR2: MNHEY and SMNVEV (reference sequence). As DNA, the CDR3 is TGTGCCAGCAGTTTAAACCTTGGGATGAACACTGAAGCTTTCTTT. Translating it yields CASSLNLGMNTEAFF.

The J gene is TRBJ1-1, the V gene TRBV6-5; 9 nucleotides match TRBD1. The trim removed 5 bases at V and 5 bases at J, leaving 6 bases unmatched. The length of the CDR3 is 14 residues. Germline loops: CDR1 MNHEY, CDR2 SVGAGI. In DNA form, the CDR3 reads TGTGCCAGCAGTAACAGGGGGCGGCGGACTGAAGCTTTCTTT. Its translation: CASSNRGRRTEAFF.

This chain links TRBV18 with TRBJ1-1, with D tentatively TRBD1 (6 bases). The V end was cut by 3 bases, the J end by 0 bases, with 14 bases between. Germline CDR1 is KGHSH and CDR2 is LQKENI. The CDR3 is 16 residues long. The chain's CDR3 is CASSPPLGQMNTEAFF. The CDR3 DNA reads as TGTGCCAGCTCACCTCCCCTCGGACAGATGAACACTGAAGCTTTCTTT.

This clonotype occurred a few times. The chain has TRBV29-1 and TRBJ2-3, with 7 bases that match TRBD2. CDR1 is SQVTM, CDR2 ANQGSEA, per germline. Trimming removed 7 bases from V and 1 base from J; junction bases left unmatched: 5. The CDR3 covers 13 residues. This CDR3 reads CSGGGSGTDTQYF. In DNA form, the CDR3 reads TGCAGCGGAGGCGGGAGTGGCACAGATACGCAGTATTTT.

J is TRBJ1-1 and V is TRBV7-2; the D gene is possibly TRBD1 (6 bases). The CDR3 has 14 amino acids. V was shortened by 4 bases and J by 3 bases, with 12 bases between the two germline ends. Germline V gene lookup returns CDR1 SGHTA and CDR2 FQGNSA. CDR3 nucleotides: TGTGCCAGCAGCTCGGCAGGGGATTACACTGAAGCTTTCTTT. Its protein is CASSSAGDYTEAFF.

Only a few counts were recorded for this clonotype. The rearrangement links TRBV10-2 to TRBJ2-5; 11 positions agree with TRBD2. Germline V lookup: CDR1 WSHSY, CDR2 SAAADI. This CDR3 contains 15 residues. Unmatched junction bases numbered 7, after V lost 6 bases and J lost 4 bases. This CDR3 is CASRTISGRGETQYF. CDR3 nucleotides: TGCGCCAGCAGAACGATTAGCGGGAGGGGAGAGACCCAGTACTTC.

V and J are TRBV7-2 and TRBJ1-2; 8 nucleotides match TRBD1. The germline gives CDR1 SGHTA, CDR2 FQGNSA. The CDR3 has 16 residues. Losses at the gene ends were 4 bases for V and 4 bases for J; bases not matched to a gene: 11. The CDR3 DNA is TGTGCCAGCAGCTACCCCGGGACCAGGGGGCCCTATGGCTACACCTTC. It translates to CASSYPGTRGPYGYTF.

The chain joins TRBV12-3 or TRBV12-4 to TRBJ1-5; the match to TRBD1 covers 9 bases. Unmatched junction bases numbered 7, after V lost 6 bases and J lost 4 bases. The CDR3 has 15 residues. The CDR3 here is CASSTGTGSNQPQHF. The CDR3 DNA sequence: TGTGCCAGCAGCACGGGGACAGGGTCAAATCAGCCCCAGCATTTT.

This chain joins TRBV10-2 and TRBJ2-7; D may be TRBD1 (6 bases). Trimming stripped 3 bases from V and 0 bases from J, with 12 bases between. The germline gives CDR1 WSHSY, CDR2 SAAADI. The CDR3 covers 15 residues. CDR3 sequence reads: CASSEPLDSSYEQYF. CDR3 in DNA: TGCGCCAGCAGTGAACCCCTGGACAGCTCCTACGAGCAGTACTTC.

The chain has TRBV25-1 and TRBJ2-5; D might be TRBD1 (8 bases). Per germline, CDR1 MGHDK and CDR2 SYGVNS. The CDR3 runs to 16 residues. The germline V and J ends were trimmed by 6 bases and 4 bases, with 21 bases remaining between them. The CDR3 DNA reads TGTGCCAGCAGGTCGGGTGCTACAGGGGGGGGAGAGACCCAGTACTTC. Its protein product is CASRSGATGGGETQYF.

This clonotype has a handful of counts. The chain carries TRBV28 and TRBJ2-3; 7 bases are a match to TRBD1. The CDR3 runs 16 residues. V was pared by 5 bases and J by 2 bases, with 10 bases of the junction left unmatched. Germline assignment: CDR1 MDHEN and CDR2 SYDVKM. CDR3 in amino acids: CASSDPVGTDTDTQYF. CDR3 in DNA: TGTGCCAGCAGTGACCCGGTCGGGACAGACACAGATACGCAGTATTTT.

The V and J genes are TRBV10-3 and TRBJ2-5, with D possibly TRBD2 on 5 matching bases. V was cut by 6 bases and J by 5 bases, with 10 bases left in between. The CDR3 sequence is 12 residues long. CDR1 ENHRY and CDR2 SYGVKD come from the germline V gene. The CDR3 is CAIRKTGETQYF. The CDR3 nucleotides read TGTGCCATCAGGAAGACGGGGGAGACCCAGTACTTC.

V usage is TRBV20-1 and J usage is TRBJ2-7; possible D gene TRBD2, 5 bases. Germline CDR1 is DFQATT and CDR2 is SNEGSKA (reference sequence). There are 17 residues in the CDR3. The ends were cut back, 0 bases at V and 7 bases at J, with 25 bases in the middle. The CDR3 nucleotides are TGCAGTGCTAGAGATCCATCACCCAGCGGACTTCGGGCTGAGCAGTACTTC. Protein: CSARDPSPSGLRAEQYF.

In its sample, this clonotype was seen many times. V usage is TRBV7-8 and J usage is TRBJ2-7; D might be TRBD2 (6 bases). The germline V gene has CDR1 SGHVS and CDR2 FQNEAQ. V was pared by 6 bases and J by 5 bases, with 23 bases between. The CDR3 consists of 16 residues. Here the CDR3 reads CASSTGVPRRGDEQYF. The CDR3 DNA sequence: TGTGCCAGCAGTACAGGCGTCCCCCGGCGGGGCGACGAGCAGTACTTC. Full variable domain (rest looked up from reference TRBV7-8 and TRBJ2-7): GAGVSQSPRYKVAKRGQDVALRCDPISGHVSLFWYQQALGQGPEFLTYFQNEAQLDKSGLPSDRFFAERPEGSVSTLKIQRTQQEDSAVYLCASSTGVPRRGDEQYFGPGTRLTVT.

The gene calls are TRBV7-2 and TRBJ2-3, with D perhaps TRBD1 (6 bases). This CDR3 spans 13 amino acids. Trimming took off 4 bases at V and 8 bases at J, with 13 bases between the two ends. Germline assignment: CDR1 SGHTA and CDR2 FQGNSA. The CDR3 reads CASSSRTVPTQYF. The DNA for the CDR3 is TGTGCCAGCAGCTCGCGGACAGTTCCTACGCAGTATTTT.

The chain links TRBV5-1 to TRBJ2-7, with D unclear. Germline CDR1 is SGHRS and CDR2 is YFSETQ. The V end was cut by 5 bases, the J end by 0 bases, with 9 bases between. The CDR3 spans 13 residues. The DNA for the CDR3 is TGCGCCAGCAGGGCCATACCCTCCTACGAGCAGTACTTC. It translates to CASRAIPSYEQYF.

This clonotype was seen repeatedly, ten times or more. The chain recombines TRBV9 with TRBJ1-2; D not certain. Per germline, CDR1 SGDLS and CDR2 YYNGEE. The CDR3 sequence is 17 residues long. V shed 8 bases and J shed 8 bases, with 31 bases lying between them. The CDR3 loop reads CARYRGDEDRSFLGYTF. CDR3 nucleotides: TGTGCCAGGTACAGAGGTGATGAAGACCGGTCATTTCTGGGCTACACCTTC.

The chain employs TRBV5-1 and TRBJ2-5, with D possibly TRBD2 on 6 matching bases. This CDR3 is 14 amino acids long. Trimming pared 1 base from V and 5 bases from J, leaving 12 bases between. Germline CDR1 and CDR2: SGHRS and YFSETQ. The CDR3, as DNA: TGCGCCAGCAGCTTGACAACTAGCCGGGAGACCCAGTACTTC. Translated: CASSLTTSRETQYF. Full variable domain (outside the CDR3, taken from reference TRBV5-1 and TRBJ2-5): KAGVTQTPRYLIKTRGQQVTLSCSPISGHRSVSWYQQTPGQGLQFLFEYFSETQRNKGNFPGRFSGRQFSNSRSEMNVSTLELGDSALYLCASSLTTSRETQYFGPGTRLLVL.

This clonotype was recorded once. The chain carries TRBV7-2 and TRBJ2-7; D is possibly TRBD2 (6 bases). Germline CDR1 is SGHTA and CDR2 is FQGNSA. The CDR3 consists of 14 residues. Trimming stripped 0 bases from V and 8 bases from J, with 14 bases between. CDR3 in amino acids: CASSLASPGVQQYF. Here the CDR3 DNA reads TGTGCCAGCAGCTTAGCCAGCCCGGGAGTACAGCAGTACTTC.